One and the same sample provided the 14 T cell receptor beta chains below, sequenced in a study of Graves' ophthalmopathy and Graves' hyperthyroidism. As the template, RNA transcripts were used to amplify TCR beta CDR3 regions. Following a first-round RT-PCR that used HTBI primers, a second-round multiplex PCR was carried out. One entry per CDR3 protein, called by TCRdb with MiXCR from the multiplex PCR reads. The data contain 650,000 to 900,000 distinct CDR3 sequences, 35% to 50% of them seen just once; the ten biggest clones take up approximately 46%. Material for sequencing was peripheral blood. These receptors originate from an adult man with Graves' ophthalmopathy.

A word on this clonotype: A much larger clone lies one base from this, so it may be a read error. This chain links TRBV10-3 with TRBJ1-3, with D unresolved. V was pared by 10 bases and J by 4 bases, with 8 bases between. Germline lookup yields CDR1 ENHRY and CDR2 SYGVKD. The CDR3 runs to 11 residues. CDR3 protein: CASMFGNTIYF. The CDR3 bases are TGTGCCAGCATGTTCGGAAACACCATATATTTT.

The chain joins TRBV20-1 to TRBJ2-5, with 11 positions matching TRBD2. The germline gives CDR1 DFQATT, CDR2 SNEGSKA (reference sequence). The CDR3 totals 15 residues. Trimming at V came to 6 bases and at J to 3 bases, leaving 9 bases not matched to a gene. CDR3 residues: CSALLAGGPKETQYF. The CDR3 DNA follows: TGCAGTGCCCTCCTAGCGGGGGGCCCGAAAGAGACCCAGTACTTC.

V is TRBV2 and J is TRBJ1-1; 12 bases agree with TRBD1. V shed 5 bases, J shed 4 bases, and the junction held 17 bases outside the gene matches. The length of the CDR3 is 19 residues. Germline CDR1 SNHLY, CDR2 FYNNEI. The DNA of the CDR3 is TGTGCCAGCAGTTACTTATCACCGGGACAGGGGGCGACGGCCACTGAAGCTTTCTTT. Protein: CASSYLSPGQGATATEAFF.

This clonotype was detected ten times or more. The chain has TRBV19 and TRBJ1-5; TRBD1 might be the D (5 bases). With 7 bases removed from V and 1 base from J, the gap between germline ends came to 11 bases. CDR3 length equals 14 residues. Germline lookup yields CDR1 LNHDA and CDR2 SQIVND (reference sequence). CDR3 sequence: CASKLWDSNQPQHF. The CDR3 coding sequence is TGTGCCAGTAAGTTATGGGACAGCAATCAGCCCCAGCATTTT.

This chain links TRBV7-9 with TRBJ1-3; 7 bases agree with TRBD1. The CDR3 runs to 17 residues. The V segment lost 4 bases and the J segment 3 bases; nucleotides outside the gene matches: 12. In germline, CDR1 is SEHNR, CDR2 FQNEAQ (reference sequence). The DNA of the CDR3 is TGTGCCAGCAGCTCGCCAAACAGGGGATTGTTTGGAAACACCATATATTTT. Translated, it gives CASSSPNRGLFGNTIYF.

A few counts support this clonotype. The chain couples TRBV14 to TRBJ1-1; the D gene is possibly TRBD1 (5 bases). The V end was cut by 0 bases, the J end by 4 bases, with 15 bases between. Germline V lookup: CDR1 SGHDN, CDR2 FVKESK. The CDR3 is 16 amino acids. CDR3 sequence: CASSQDSPGLITEAFF. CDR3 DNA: TGTGCCAGCAGCCAAGATAGTCCGGGGCTGATCACTGAAGCTTTCTTT.

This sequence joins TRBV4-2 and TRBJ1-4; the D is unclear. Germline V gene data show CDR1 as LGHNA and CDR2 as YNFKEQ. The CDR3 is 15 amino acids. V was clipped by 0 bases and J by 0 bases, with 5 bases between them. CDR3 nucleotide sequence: TGTGCCAGCAGCCAAGATACTGCAACTAATGAAAAACTGTTTTTT. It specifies CASSQDTATNEKLFF.

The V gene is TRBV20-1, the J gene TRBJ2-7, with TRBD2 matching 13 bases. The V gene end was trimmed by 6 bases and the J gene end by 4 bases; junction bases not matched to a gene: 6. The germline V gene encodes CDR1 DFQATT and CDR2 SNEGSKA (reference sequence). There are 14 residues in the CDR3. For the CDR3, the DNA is TGCAGTGCCGCCGGACTAGCGGGAGTGTACGAGCAGTACTTC. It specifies CSAAGLAGVYEQYF.

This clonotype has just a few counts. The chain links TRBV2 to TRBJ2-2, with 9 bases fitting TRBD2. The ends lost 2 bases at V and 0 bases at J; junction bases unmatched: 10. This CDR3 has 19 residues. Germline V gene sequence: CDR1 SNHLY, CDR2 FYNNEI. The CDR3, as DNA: TGTGCCAGCAGTGAACCTATTCAGACTAGCGGTTCGAACACCGGGGAGCTGTTTTTT. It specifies CASSEPIQTSGSNTGELFF.

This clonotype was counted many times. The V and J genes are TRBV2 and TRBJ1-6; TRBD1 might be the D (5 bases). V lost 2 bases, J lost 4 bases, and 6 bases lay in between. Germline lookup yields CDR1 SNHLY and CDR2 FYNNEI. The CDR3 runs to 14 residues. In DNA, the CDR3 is TGTGCCAGCAGTGAACAGGGTTATAATTCACCCCTCCACTTT. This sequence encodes CASSEQGYNSPLHF.

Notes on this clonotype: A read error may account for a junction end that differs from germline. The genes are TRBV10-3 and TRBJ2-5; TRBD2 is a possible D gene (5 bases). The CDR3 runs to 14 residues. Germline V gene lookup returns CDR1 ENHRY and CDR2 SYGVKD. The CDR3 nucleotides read TGTGCCAGCAGTTTCTCAGAGGGCCGAGAGACCCAGTACTTC. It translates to CASSFSEGRETQYF.

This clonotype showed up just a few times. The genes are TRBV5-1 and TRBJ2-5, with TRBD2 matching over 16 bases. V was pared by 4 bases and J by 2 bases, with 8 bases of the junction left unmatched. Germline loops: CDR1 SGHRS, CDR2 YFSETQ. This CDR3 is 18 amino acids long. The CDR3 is CASSPGTSGRASQETQYF. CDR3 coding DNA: TGCGCCAGCAGCCCAGGGACTAGCGGGAGGGCCTCTCAAGAGACCCAGTACTTC.

CDR3 nucleotide sequence: TGTGCCATCAGTCCCGAGGGGGCGCGGGGCGAGCAGCCCCAGCATTTT. It yields the protein CAISPEGARGEQPQHF. The genes are TRBV10-3 and TRBJ1-5; 7 positions match TRBD1. Germline trimming cut 5 bases from V and 7 bases from J; bases unmatched to any gene: 14. The germline CDR1 and CDR2 sequences are ENHRY and SYGVKD. This CDR3 comprises 16 residues.

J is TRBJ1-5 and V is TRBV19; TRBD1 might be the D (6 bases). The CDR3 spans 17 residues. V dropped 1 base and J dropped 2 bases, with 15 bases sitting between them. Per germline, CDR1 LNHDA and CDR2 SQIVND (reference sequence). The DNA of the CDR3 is TGTGCCAGTAGTATAGGGTACAGGGATAAGGGCAATCAGCCCCAGCATTTT. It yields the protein CASSIGYRDKGNQPQHF.